This entry is about one T cell receptor (beta chain). Its specificity is unknown. Primers: 60 Vbeta forward and 13 Jbeta reverse. Produced via immunoSEQ multiplex PCR; TCRdb's table is partial and in-frame only. The sample lists roughly 160,000 clones, about 71% occurring once. Looked up from germline, CDR1 is SGHDN and CDR2 is FVKESK. The V end lost 0 bases, the J end lost 8 bases, and 11 bases lay between the germline ends. The CDR3 totals 14 residues. These data are taken from a study of cytomegalovirus exposure and HLA in healthy donors. Study conclusions and caveats: Per a later analysis, fewer than 20,000 TCR beta sequences showed association with HLA alleles at 0.05 false discovery rate. There were around 160 TCR beta chains listed as cytomegalovirus-associated.

The sample consisted of PBMCs. The sequence derives from a woman in her twenties or thirties in good health and CMV-seronegative. The rearrangement uses TRBV14 and TRBJ2-1, with D possibly being TRBD2 (5 bases). The CDR3 nucleotides read TGTGCCAGCAGCCAAGATTGGGAGTCCCATGAGCAGTTCTTC. Translation: CASSQDWESHEQFF.